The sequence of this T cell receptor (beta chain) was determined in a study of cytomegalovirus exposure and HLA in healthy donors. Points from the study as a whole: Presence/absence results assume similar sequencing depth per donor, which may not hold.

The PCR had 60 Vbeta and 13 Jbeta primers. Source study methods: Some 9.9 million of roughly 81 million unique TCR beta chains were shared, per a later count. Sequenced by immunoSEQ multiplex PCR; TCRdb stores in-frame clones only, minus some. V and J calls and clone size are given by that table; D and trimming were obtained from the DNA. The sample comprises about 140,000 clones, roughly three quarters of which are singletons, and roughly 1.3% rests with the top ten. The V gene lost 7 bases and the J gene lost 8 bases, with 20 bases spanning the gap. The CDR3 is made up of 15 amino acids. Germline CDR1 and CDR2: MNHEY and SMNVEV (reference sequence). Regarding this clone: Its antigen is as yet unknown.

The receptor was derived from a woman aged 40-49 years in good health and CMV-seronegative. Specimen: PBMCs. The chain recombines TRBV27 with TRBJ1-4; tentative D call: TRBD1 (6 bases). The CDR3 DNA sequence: TGTGCCAGCACCACGAGGACAGCCCGAGAGGAAAAACTGTTTTTT. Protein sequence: CASTTRTAREEKLFF.